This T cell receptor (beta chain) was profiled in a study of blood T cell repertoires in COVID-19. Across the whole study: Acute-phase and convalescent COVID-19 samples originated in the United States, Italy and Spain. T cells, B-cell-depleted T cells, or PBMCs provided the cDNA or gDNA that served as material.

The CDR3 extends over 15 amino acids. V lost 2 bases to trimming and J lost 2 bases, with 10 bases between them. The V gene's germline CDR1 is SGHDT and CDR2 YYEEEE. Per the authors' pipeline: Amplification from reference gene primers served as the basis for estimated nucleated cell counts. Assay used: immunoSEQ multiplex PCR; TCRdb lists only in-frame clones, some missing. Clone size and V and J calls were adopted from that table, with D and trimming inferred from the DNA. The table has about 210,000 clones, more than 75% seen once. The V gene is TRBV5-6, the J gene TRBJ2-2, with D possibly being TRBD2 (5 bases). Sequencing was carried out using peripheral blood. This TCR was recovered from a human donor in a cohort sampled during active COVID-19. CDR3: CASSFPGENTGELFF. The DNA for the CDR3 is TGTGCCAGCAGCTTCCCCGGGGAAAACACCGGGGAGCTGTTTTTT.